This T cell receptor (beta chain) appears in the sequencing data of a study of blood T cell repertoires in COVID-19. Study-level background: Specimens from acute and convalescent COVID-19 originated in the United States, Italy and Spain. The cDNA or gDNA used as material had been derived from T cells, B-cell-depleted T cells, or PBMCs.

Per the original data handling: Amplification of reference gene primers was used by the study to estimate nucleated cell counts. Some clones are missing from TCRdb's copy, which holds only in-frame ones; the method was immunoSEQ multiplex PCR. That table is the source of V, J and clone size, and D and trimming were worked out from the DNA. There are approximately 19,000 clones in the sample; around nine tenths occur only once, and approximately 5.2% lies in the top ten. CDR1 and CDR2 from the germline V gene are SGDLS and YYNGEE. This CDR3 region has 14 residues. Trimming shortened V by 0 bases and J by 10 bases, and 15 bases separated the two germline ends.

The TCR originated in a human donor in a cohort sampled during active COVID-19. Source material: peripheral blood. V gene TRBV9 combines with J gene TRBJ2-3, with D possibly matching TRBD1 (6 bases). Here the CDR3 DNA reads TGTGCCAGCAGCGTAGAGGACAGCCCCTTGGCGCAGTATTTT. This codes for CASSVEDSPLAQYF.